This T cell receptor beta chain was profiled in a study of blood T cell repertoires in COVID-19. Looking at the study overall: Acute and convalescent COVID-19 specimens originated in the United States, Italy and Spain. The analysed material was cDNA or gDNA that came from T cells, B-cell-depleted T cells, or PBMCs.

In the original processing: Reference gene primer amplification gave nucleated cell count estimates. TCRdb's copy holds only in-frame clones and misses some; the assay was immunoSEQ multiplex PCR. V and J calls and clone size are as listed in that table; D and trimming were resolved from the DNA. This table holds approximately 230,000 clones, roughly 80% found once. Germline V CDR1 and CDR2: SGHTA, FQGTGA. V was trimmed by 2 bases and J by 4 bases, leaving 11 bases between them. There are 14 residues in the CDR3. V gene TRBV7-3 combines with J gene TRBJ1-2; D is perhaps TRBD1 (5 bases). The clonotype comes from a woman in her 40s with active or convalescent COVID-19. The sequenced sample was peripheral blood. CDR3 nucleotide sequence: TGTGCCAGCAGCTTAGATGGAAGGGGCTATGGCTACACCTTC. Translating gives CASSLDGRGYGYTF. The whole variable domain, filled in from reference TRBV7-3 and TRBJ1-2, reads GAGVSQTPSNKVTEKGKYVELRCDPISGHTALYWYRQSLGQGPEFLIYFQGTGAADDSGLPNDRFFAVRPEGSVSTLKIQRTERGDSAVYLCASSLDGRGYGYTFGSGTRLTVV.